These T cell receptor beta chains were read from a single sample in a study of OX40 agonist ivuxolimab in advanced cancers. Data came from immunoSEQ multiplex PCR; TCRdb stores just in-frame clones and leaves some out. The sample has nearly 55,000 clones, around 89% seen once. The specimen comprised CD4+ or CD8+ T cells sorted from blood, sampled in a trial of the OX40 agonist ivuxolimab. These receptors were obtained from an adult with an advanced solid tumor such as melanoma, head and neck, liver or kidney cancer. Both conserved end residues are part of each CDR3. The order of the fields is CDR3 length, V gene, clone size, D gene, J gene, CDR3 protein, CDR3 DNA. A D gene is named only where the DNA matches it firmly. Only part of the rows carry a size: once, few, many, or a class if the clone is expanded.

CDR3 length: 13; V gene: TRBV29-1; clone size: NA; D gene: NA; J gene: TRBJ1-1; CDR3 protein: CSVDSGANTEAFF; CDR3 DNA: TGCAGCGTTGACTCAGGGGCCAACACTGAAGCTTTCTTT
CDR3 length: 18; V gene: TRBV7-8; clone size: NA; D gene: NA; J gene: TRBJ2-1; CDR3 protein: CASSLVGIGRSSYNEQFF; CDR3 DNA: TGTGCCAGCAGCTTAGTGGGGATTGGGAGGAGCTCCTACAATGAGCAGTTCTTC
CDR3 length: 16; V gene: TRBV6-1; clone size: NA; D gene: NA; J gene: TRBJ1-3; CDR3 protein: CASSERGGTVGNTIYF; CDR3 DNA: TGTGCCAGCAGTGAACGAGGGGGAACTGTGGGAAACACCATATATTTT
CDR3 length: 15; V gene: TRBV7-9; clone size: NA; D gene: TRBD1; J gene: TRBJ1-1; CDR3 protein: CASSADRGQDTEAFF; CDR3 DNA: TGTGCCAGCAGCGCCGACAGGGGGCAGGACACTGAAGCTTTCTTT
CDR3 length: 15; V gene: TRBV6-5; clone size: few; D gene: TRBD2; J gene: TRBJ2-7; CDR3 protein: CASSSAGGGSYEQYF; CDR3 DNA: TGTGCCAGCAGTTCCGCCGGCGGGGGTTCCTACGAGCAGTACTTC
CDR3 length: 14; V gene: TRBV5-6; clone size: few; D gene: NA; J gene: TRBJ1-5; CDR3 protein: CASSLRGRDQPQHF; CDR3 DNA: TGTGCCAGCAGCTTGAGGGGCAGGGATCAGCCCCAGCATTTT
CDR3 length: 14; V gene: TRBV2; clone size: NA; D gene: NA; J gene: TRBJ2-5; CDR3 protein: CASSMVGSQETQYF; CDR3 DNA: TGTGCCAGCAGTATGGTTGGCAGTCAAGAGACCCAGTACTTC
CDR3 length: 15; V gene: TRBV28; clone size: NA; D gene: TRBD1; J gene: TRBJ1-5; CDR3 protein: CASSHPDRGGQPQHF; CDR3 DNA: TGTGCCAGCAGTCACCCGGACAGGGGAGGACAGCCCCAGCATTTT
CDR3 length: 13; V gene: TRBV30; clone size: few; D gene: TRBD2; J gene: TRBJ2-1; CDR3 protein: CAWKAGGPGEQFF; CDR3 DNA: TGTGCCTGGAAGGCGGGAGGGCCAGGAGAGCAGTTCTTC
CDR3 length: 12; V gene: TRBV6-4; clone size: NA; D gene: NA; J gene: TRBJ1-1; CDR3 protein: CASRQTENEAFF; CDR3 DNA: TGTGCCAGCAGACAGACAGAGAATGAAGCTTTCTTT
CDR3 length: 11; V gene: TRBV10-2; clone size: NA; D gene: NA; J gene: TRBJ2-7; CDR3 protein: CASMEGYEQYF; CDR3 DNA: TGCGCCAGCATGGAGGGGTACGAGCAGTACTTC
CDR3 length: 13; V gene: TRBV5-1; clone size: NA; D gene: NA; J gene: TRBJ2-2; CDR3 protein: CASSSGFTGELFF; CDR3 DNA: TGCGCCAGCAGTTCTGGATTCACCGGGGAGCTGTTTTTT
CDR3 length: 16; V gene: TRBV19; clone size: NA; D gene: NA; J gene: TRBJ2-2; CDR3 protein: CASSSEQGGKAGELFF; CDR3 DNA: TGTGCCAGTAGCTCCGAACAGGGAGGGAAGGCCGGGGAGCTGTTTTTT
CDR3 length: 15; V gene: TRBV6-1; clone size: NA; D gene: NA; J gene: TRBJ2-7; CDR3 protein: CASSEREGITYEQYF; CDR3 DNA: TGTGCCAGCAGTGAACGGGAAGGGATCACCTACGAGCAGTACTTC
CDR3 length: 11; V gene: TRBV10-3; clone size: few; D gene: NA; J gene: TRBJ1-2; CDR3 protein: CAIRMGYGYTF; CDR3 DNA: TGTGCCATAAGAATGGGCTATGGCTACACCTTC
CDR3 length: 16; V gene: TRBV5-1; clone size: NA; D gene: NA; J gene: TRBJ2-3; CDR3 protein: CASSLSTRSGADTQYF; CDR3 DNA: TGCGCCAGCAGCTTGTCGACTAGGAGTGGGGCAGATACGCAGTATTTT
CDR3 length: 16; V gene: TRBV30; clone size: NA; D gene: NA; J gene: TRBJ1-4; CDR3 protein: CAWRNFLGRPNEKLFF; CDR3 DNA: TGTGCCTGGAGAAATTTTTTGGGGCGGCCGAATGAAAAACTGTTTTTT
CDR3 length: 13; V gene: TRBV7-9; clone size: NA; D gene: NA; J gene: TRBJ2-1; CDR3 protein: CASSLSRVGEQFF; CDR3 DNA: TGTGCCAGCAGCTTAAGCAGGGTTGGTGAGCAGTTCTTC
CDR3 length: 15; V gene: TRBV7-9; clone size: NA; D gene: NA; J gene: TRBJ1-1; CDR3 protein: CASSSALGWNTEAFF; CDR3 DNA: TGTGCCAGCAGCTCCGCCCTTGGATGGAACACTGAAGCTTTCTTT
CDR3 length: 13; V gene: TRBV5-4; clone size: NA; D gene: NA; J gene: TRBJ2-7; CDR3 protein: CASSSWDGREQYF; CDR3 DNA: TGTGCCAGCAGCTCCTGGGACGGCCGCGAGCAGTACTTC
CDR3 length: 18; V gene: TRBV19; clone size: NA; D gene: TRBD2; J gene: TRBJ2-3; CDR3 protein: CASSTGTSGGAGVDTQYF; CDR3 DNA: TGTGCCAGTAGTACTGGGACTAGCGGGGGGGCCGGTGTAGATACGCAGTATTTT
CDR3 length: 14; V gene: TRBV5-1; clone size: NA; D gene: NA; J gene: TRBJ2-7; CDR3 protein: CASSLAGDSYEQYF; CDR3 DNA: TGCGCCAGCAGCTTGGCGGGGGACTCCTACGAGCAGTACTTC
CDR3 length: 15; V gene: TRBV5-1; clone size: once; D gene: NA; J gene: TRBJ2-3; CDR3 protein: CASSSPELGTDTQYF; CDR3 DNA: TGCGCCAGCAGCTCCCCGGAACTTGGCACAGATACGCAGTATTTT
CDR3 length: 17; V gene: TRBV5-6; clone size: NA; D gene: NA; J gene: TRBJ1-2; CDR3 protein: CASSFRGSQRWGHGYTF; CDR3 DNA: TGTGCCAGCAGCTTCCGGGGCAGCCAAAGATGGGGACATGGCTACACCTTC
CDR3 length: 18; V gene: TRBV7-3; clone size: NA; D gene: TRBD1; J gene: TRBJ2-1; CDR3 protein: CASSSSGGQGAFHNEQFF; CDR3 DNA: TGTGCCAGCAGCTCGAGTGGAGGACAGGGGGCGTTCCACAATGAGCAGTTCTTC
CDR3 length: 15; V gene: TRBV25-1; clone size: NA; D gene: TRBD1; J gene: TRBJ1-4; CDR3 protein: CASSGSDRVGEKLFF; CDR3 DNA: TGTGCCAGCAGTGGCTCGGACAGGGTGGGTGAAAAACTGTTTTTT
CDR3 length: 15; V gene: TRBV7-9; clone size: NA; D gene: NA; J gene: TRBJ1-5; CDR3 protein: CASSLGGVGNQPQHF; CDR3 DNA: TGTGCCAGCAGCTTAGGAGGGGTCGGGAATCAGCCCCAGCATTTT
CDR3 length: 14; V gene: TRBV6-5; clone size: NA; D gene: NA; J gene: TRBJ2-2; CDR3 protein: CASKYWENTGELFF; CDR3 DNA: TGTGCCAGCAAATATTGGGAGAACACCGGGGAGCTGTTTTTT